The clone carrying this T cell receptor (beta chain) appeared a single time. Its antigen is as yet unknown. In the same sample, other DNA sequences code for this CDR3. These data belong to a study of shared clonotypes between healthy human individuals. Findings and limits, study-wide: Depth of sequencing was expected to influence donor clonotype sharing.

The naive CD8 subset, CD45RO-negative cells positively selected for CCR7, excluded terminally differentiated effector memory CD45RA+ cells. Profiled with immunoSEQ multiplex PCR; TCRdb holds only in-frame clones, not every one. The table shows approximately 1.9 million clones, with over 85% occurring only once. The sequenced sample was naive CD8+ T cells from PBMCs. The source is a man aged 18 to 35 in good health. Some clones in this sample may be carry-over from other donors' samples.

The CDR3 DNA is TGTGCCAGCAGTTTTTGGGCAGACTTGAACACTGAAGCTTTCTTT. This sequence encodes CASSFWADLNTEAFF. The gene calls are TRBV28 and TRBJ1-1, with D hard to call. Trimming removed 3 bases at V and 0 bases at J, with 11 bases between. The CDR3 has 15 residues. Germline CDR1 MDHEN, CDR2 SYDVKM.